The text below deals with one TCR beta chain. As yet, its antigen is unknown. The record originates from a study of cytomegalovirus exposure and HLA in healthy donors. Study-level information: The study's early data release held roughly 90 million unique TCRs from HLA-typed donors.

It was with 60 Vbeta and 13 Jbeta primers that the PCR ran. Using immunoSEQ multiplex PCR, the repertoire was profiled, and TCRdb retains in-frame clones only, with some absent. This sample has some 200,000 clones, with 82% found just once. Germline V gene data show CDR1 as LGHNA and CDR2 as YSLEER. Trimming removed 3 bases from V and 4 bases from J, with 15 bases in between. CDR3 size: 16 residues. Study results and limitations: Accurate HLA-A and HLA-B prediction from TCR beta sequences was reported for most subjects. Later analysis revealed greater clonal expansion in HLA-associated TCR beta chains than in equally common others. V segments that were indistinguishable, TRBV6-2 and TRBV6-3 among them, were omitted from analysis.

Specimen: PBMCs. The rearrangement uses TRBV4-3 and TRBJ2-2, with D unresolved. The sequence came from a woman aged 18 to 35 in good health and CMV-seronegative. The CDR3 loop reads CASSQIGGTGTGELFF. The CDR3 nucleotides are TGCGCCAGCAGCCAGATCGGCGGTACGGGCACCGGGGAGCTGTTTTTT.